A selection of T cell receptor beta chains follows, all from one sample in a study of neoadjuvant nivolumab and ipilimumab in lung cancer. Some clones are missing from TCRdb's copy, which holds only in-frame ones; the method was immunoSEQ multiplex PCR. In the table there are around 8,100 clones, roughly three quarters of which are singletons. The source material was adjacent normal lung tissue, sampled after neoadjuvant nivolumab, alone or with ipilimumab, at or shortly before surgery. The receptors shown here come from an adult with non-small cell lung cancer. CDR3s include the opening cysteine and the closing phenylalanine or tryptophan. The D gene is left open where the match is weak. For some rows the clone size is stated as once, few or many, or as a class when expanded; others skip it.

V: TRBV30
size: NA
J: TRBJ2-7
D: NA
CDR3: CAWSVRAPFEQYF
DNA: TGTGCCTGGAGTGTACGGGCCCCTTTCGAGCAGTACTTC

V: TRBV5-5
size: NA
J: TRBJ1-1
D: NA
CDR3: CASSLEAGVINTEAFF
DNA: TGTGCCAGCAGCTTGGAGGCAGGGGTGATCAACACTGAAGCTTTCTTT

V: TRBV9
size: few
J: TRBJ2-3
D: TRBD1
CDR3: CASSVGGGTGKKNTQYF
DNA: TGTGCCAGCAGCGTTGGAGGGGGGACAGGGAAAAAAAATACGCAGTATTTT

V: TRBV2
size: NA
J: TRBJ2-1
D: NA
CDR3: CASRGDGDNEQFF
DNA: TGTGCCAGCAGGGGGGACGGCGACAATGAGCAGTTCTTC

V: TRBV30
size: NA
J: TRBJ1-1
D: NA
CDR3: CAWRAGLENTEAFF
DNA: TGTGCCTGGAGGGCGGGACTGGAGAACACTGAAGCTTTCTTT

V: TRBV7-8
size: NA
J: TRBJ1-3
D: TRBD1
CDR3: CASSLGGTGSTIYF
DNA: TGTGCCAGCAGCTTAGGCGGGACAGGGTCAACCATATATTTT

V: TRBV15
size: NA
J: TRBJ1-2
D: NA
CDR3: CATSRGGLYGYTF
DNA: TGTGCCACCAGCAGAGGCGGACTCTATGGCTACACCTTC

V: TRBV28
size: NA
J: TRBJ1-5
D: TRBD1
CDR3: CASRKGQGTPRGQPQHF
DNA: TGTGCCAGCAGGAAGGGACAGGGTACCCCCAGGGGTCAGCCCCAGCATTTT

V: TRBV2
size: NA
J: TRBJ2-3
D: NA
CDR3: CASSDSMEGTQYF
DNA: TGTGCCAGCAGCGACTCGATGGAGGGTACGCAGTATTTT

V: TRBV6-5
size: NA
J: TRBJ1-2
D: TRBD1
CDR3: CASALSGTGGRGYTF
DNA: TGTGCCAGCGCGCTATCTGGGACAGGGGGCAGGGGCTACACCTTC

V: TRBV6-6
size: NA
J: TRBJ1-5
D: TRBD1
CDR3: CASRPFTGGHNQPQHF
DNA: TGTGCCAGCCGTCCTTTTACAGGGGGCCATAATCAGCCCCAGCATTTT

V: TRBV21-1
size: NA
J: TRBJ1-2
D: NA
CDR3: CASSKGQRPPRIDYGYTF
DNA: TGTGCCAGCAGCAAAGGACAGAGACCCCCGAGGATTGACTATGGCTACACCTTC

V: TRBV7-8
size: few
J: TRBJ2-1
D: NA
CDR3: CASSLGLANEQFF
DNA: TGTGCCAGCAGCTTAGGGCTAGCAAATGAGCAGTTCTTC

V: TRBV10-3
size: NA
J: TRBJ2-1
D: NA
CDR3: CAISDTGLPNNEQFF
DNA: TGTGCCATCAGTGATACCGGACTACCCAACAATGAGCAGTTCTTC

V: TRBV28
size: NA
J: TRBJ1-6
D: NA
CDR3: CASSYSGPPLHF
DNA: TGTGCCAGCAGTTATTCGGGTCCACCCCTCCACTTT

V: TRBV25-1
size: NA
J: TRBJ2-7
D: NA
CDR3: CASSEFGYEQYF
DNA: TGTGCCAGCAGTGAATTTGGGTACGAGCAGTACTTC

V: TRBV7-2
size: NA
J: TRBJ2-5
D: TRBD1
CDR3: CASSLVRGPRETQYF
DNA: TGTGCCAGCAGCTTGGTCAGGGGGCCTAGAGAGACCCAGTACTTC

V: TRBV30
size: NA
J: TRBJ1-5
D: NA
CDR3: CAWSHPAGGNQPQHF
DNA: TGTGCCTGGTCCCACCCCGCAGGGGGCAATCAGCCCCAGCATTTT

V: TRBV13
size: once
J: TRBJ1-3
D: NA
CDR3: CASIQAGGSSGNTIYF
DNA: TGTGCCAGCATCCAAGCCGGCGGGAGCTCTGGAAACACCATATATTTT

V: TRBV2
size: NA
J: TRBJ2-7
D: NA
CDR3: CASSRTESYEQYF
DNA: TGTGCCAGCAGCCGGACAGAATCCTACGAGCAGTACTTC

V: TRBV5-1
size: NA
J: TRBJ1-1
D: NA
CDR3: CASSLDPSGARNWNTEAFF
DNA: TGCGCCAGCAGCTTGGACCCCTCGGGGGCGCGTAATTGGAACACTGAAGCTTTCTTT

V: TRBV6-6
size: NA
J: TRBJ1-2
D: NA
CDR3: CASRDMDGYTF
DNA: TGTGCCAGCAGAGACATGGACGGCTACACCTTC

V: TRBV11-3
size: NA
J: TRBJ2-3
D: NA
CDR3: CASSSRDTDTQYF
DNA: TGTGCCAGCAGCTCCAGGGATACAGATACGCAGTATTTT

V: TRBV7-2
size: NA
J: TRBJ2-7
D: NA
CDR3: CASSSAGLDYEQYF
DNA: TGTGCCAGCAGCTCCGCAGGGCTGGATTACGAGCAGTACTTC

V: TRBV9
size: NA
J: TRBJ2-3
D: NA
CDR3: CASSGEMPPDTQYF
DNA: TGTGCCAGCAGCGGGGAGATGCCCCCAGATACGCAGTATTTT

V: TRBV6-1
size: NA
J: TRBJ1-1
D: NA
CDR3: CASSVVQQQNTEAFF
DNA: TGTGCCAGCAGTGTCGTGCAGCAGCAGAACACTGAAGCTTTCTTT

V: TRBV15
size: once
J: TRBJ2-5
D: TRBD2
CDR3: CATSGNSGETQYF
DNA: TGTGCCACCAGCGGCAATAGCGGGGAGACCCAGTACTTC

V: TRBV7-2
size: NA
J: TRBJ2-7
D: TRBD2
CDR3: CASSRTSGLDEQYF
DNA: TGTGCCAGCAGCCGGACTAGCGGGTTGGACGAGCAGTACTTC

V: TRBV2
size: NA
J: TRBJ2-3
D: NA
CDR3: CATSGNRGTDTQYF
DNA: TGTGCCACCTCTGGGAACCGAGGCACAGATACGCAGTATTTT

V: TRBV18
size: NA
J: TRBJ2-5
D: NA
CDR3: CASSPKAGETQYF
DNA: TGTGCCAGCTCACCGAAGGCAGGAGAGACCCAGTACTTC

V: TRBV10-3
size: NA
J: TRBJ1-2
D: NA
CDR3: CAISEGEQGDYGYTF
DNA: TGTGCCATCAGTGAGGGAGAACAGGGCGACTATGGCTACACCTTC

V: TRBV2
size: NA
J: TRBJ2-7
D: TRBD2
CDR3: CASSDSGPYEQYF
DNA: TGTGCCAGCAGTGATAGCGGGCCCTACGAGCAGTACTTC

V: TRBV10-3
size: NA
J: TRBJ2-3
D: NA
CDR3: CAISETFTGPTDTQYF
DNA: TGTGCCATCAGTGAAACCTTTACAGGGCCTACAGATACGCAGTATTTT

V: TRBV5-4
size: NA
J: TRBJ2-7
D: TRBD2
CDR3: CASSNKLAGSLYEQYF
DNA: TGTGCCAGCAGCAACAAACTAGCGGGGTCCCTCTACGAGCAGTACTTC

V: TRBV4-1
size: NA
J: TRBJ2-6
D: NA
CDR3: CASSQGTRNSGANVLTF
DNA: TGCGCCAGCAGCCAAGGAACGAGAAACTCTGGGGCCAACGTCCTGACTTTC

V: TRBV5-1
size: NA
J: TRBJ2-7
D: TRBD1
CDR3: CASSKGQADEQYF
DNA: TGCGCCAGCAGCAAGGGACAGGCGGACGAGCAGTACTTC

V: TRBV27
size: NA
J: TRBJ1-1
D: TRBD1
CDR3: CASSHGQATEAFF
DNA: TGTGCCAGCAGCCATGGACAGGCCACTGAAGCTTTCTTT

V: TRBV7-9
size: once
J: TRBJ1-5
D: NA
CDR3: CASAKGLGANQPQHF
DNA: TGTGCCAGCGCTAAAGGCTTGGGGGCCAATCAGCCCCAGCATTTT

V: TRBV4-3
size: NA
J: TRBJ2-7
D: TRBD1
CDR3: CASSQRTGQAYEQYF
DNA: TGCGCCAGCAGCCAACGGACAGGGCAAGCCTACGAGCAGTACTTC

V: TRBV18
size: few
J: TRBJ2-7
D: NA
CDR3: CASSPPTTDYEQYF
DNA: TGTGCCAGCTCACCACCGACGACAGACTACGAGCAGTACTTC

V: TRBV11-1
size: NA
J: TRBJ2-7
D: NA
CDR3: CASSSPRDNSYEQYF
DNA: TGTGCCAGCAGCTCACCCCGGGACAACTCCTACGAGCAGTACTTC

V: TRBV7-2
size: NA
J: TRBJ1-2
D: NA
CDR3: CASSFRQVALSGYTF
DNA: TGTGCCAGCAGCTTCCGACAGGTAGCCCTGTCGGGCTACACCTTC

V: TRBV2
size: once
J: TRBJ1-2
D: NA
CDR3: CASNRGANGYTF
DNA: TGTGCCAGCAATCGGGGGGCGAATGGCTACACCTTC

V: TRBV5-4
size: NA
J: TRBJ2-3
D: NA
CDR3: CASSPSPEGTQYF
DNA: TGTGCCAGCAGCCCTAGCCCCGAAGGCACGCAGTATTTT

V: TRBV19
size: NA
J: TRBJ2-1
D: NA
CDR3: CASRLDRSSYNEQFF
DNA: TGTGCCAGTAGGTTAGACAGGTCCTCCTACAATGAGCAGTTCTTC

V: TRBV11-2
size: NA
J: TRBJ1-6
D: NA
CDR3: CASSLGRVGVISPLHF
DNA: TGTGCCAGCAGCTTAGGACGGGTCGGGGTAATTTCACCCCTCCACTTT